A selection of T cell receptor beta chains follows, all from one sample in a study of memory CD8 T cells in hepatitis C reinfection. TCRdb keeps only in-frame clones here, not all; method: immunoSEQ multiplex PCR. This table holds some 190 clones, about 64% found once. Sequences were obtained from HCV tetramer-positive CD8+ T cells sorted from blood. These receptors all stem from a man in his fifties or sixties with hepatitis C virus infection. CDR3s include the opening cysteine and the closing phenylalanine or tryptophan. D genes are given only for firm matches. Clone sizes are given selectively: once, few, many, or a class where the clone is expanded.

v_call,clone_size,j_call,cdr3_length,d_call,cdr3_aa,cdr3_nt
TRBV5-6,hyperexpanded,TRBJ1-2,18,TRBD1,CASSQGGDRGDPGDGYTF,TGTGCCAGCAGCCAGGGTGGGGACAGGGGGGATCCAGGTGACGGCTACACCTTC
TRBV4-2,large,TRBJ2-1,15,NA,CASSQELGSWGEQFF,TGTGCCAGCAGCCAAGAACTCGGGAGTTGGGGTGAGCAGTTCTTC
TRBV6-1,NA,TRBJ2-1,15,TRBD2,CASSDHLAGGNEQFF,TGTGCCAGCAGCGATCACCTAGCGGGAGGAAATGAGCAGTTCTTC
TRBV4-3,NA,TRBJ2-3,17,TRBD2,CASSQEIAAGGGDTQYF,TGCGCCAGCAGCCAAGAAATAGCAGCGGGAGGAGGAGATACGCAGTATTTT
TRBV4-3,NA,TRBJ2-2,18,TRBD2,CASSQEIPAGDNTGELFF,TGCGCCAGCAGCCAAGAGATCCCCGCGGGAGATAACACCGGGGAGCTGTTTTTT
TRBV7-4,NA,TRBJ1-1,13,NA,CASRREMNTEAFF,TGTGCCAGCAGAAGGGAGATGAACACTGAAGCTTTCTTT
TRBV4-3,few,TRBJ2-7,17,NA,CASSQDPQAGGGGEQYF,TGCGCCAGCAGCCAAGATCCCCAGGCAGGGGGCGGGGGTGAGCAGTACTTC
TRBV4-2,NA,TRBJ1-1,17,TRBD1,CASSQEQGGVRWGEAFF,TGTGCCAGCAGCCAAGAACAGGGGGGCGTCCGGTGGGGCGAAGCTTTCTTT
TRBV27,once,TRBJ1-2,14,NA,CASSLNWQAYGYTF,TGTGCCAGCAGTTTAAACTGGCAGGCCTATGGCTACACCTTC
TRBV5-6,large,TRBJ1-1,13,NA,CASSIARGTEAFF,TGTGCCAGCAGCATTGCCCGGGGTACTGAAGCTTTCTTT
TRBV28,NA,TRBJ2-2,17,TRBD2,CASSLTQGTSYTGELFF,TGTGCCAGCAGTTTAACGCAGGGGACTAGTTACACCGGGGAGCTGTTTTTT
TRBV27,once,TRBJ2-3,18,TRBD2,CASSPNLRTSGRSDTQYF,TGTGCCAGCAGTCCTAACTTACGGACTAGCGGGAGGTCAGATACGCAGTATTTT
TRBV27,once,TRBJ2-7,16,TRBD1,CASSIEGTGAPYEQYF,TGTGCCAGCAGCATAGAAGGGACAGGGGCCCCCTACGAGCAGTACTTC
TRBV4-2,NA,TRBJ2-2,17,NA,CASSQEPLAPNTGELFF,TGTGCCAGCAGCCAAGAGCCCCTAGCGCCTAACACCGGGGAGCTGTTTTTT
TRBV4-2,once,TRBJ2-7,16,TRBD2,CASSQEVSGNYGQQYF,TGTGCCAGCAGCCAAGAGGTGAGCGGGAACTACGGCCAGCAGTACTTC
TRBV4-2,NA,TRBJ2-7,16,TRBD1,CASSQEMGQGIGEQYF,TGTGCCAGCAGCCAAGAAATGGGACAGGGAATTGGTGAGCAGTACTTC
TRBV4-2,large,TRBJ1-1,12,NA,CASRRGPEEAFF,TGTGCCAGCAGAAGGGGTCCGGAGGAAGCTTTCTTT
TRBV28,few,TRBJ1-1,15,NA,CASSSPPRNIFEAFF,TGTGCCAGCAGTTCCCCCCCGAGGAACATCTTTGAAGCTTTCTTT
TRBV18,NA,TRBJ2-7,15,NA,CASSPPREAYYEQYF,TGTGCCAGCTCACCACCGAGGGAAGCCTACTACGAGCAGTACTTC
TRBV11-2,NA,TRBJ2-5,17,TRBD2,CASSLEVAAGGGETQYF,TGTGCCAGCAGCTTAGAGGTTGCGGCGGGAGGGGGAGAGACCCAGTACTTC
TRBV13,NA,TRBJ1-5,14,NA,CASSFSGPNQPQHF,TGTGCCAGCAGCTTCAGCGGCCCCAATCAGCCCCAGCATTTT
TRBV7-4,NA,TRBJ2-7,19,TRBD2,CASSLASLGLALSSYEQYF,TGTGCCAGCAGCTTAGCTAGCCTCGGACTAGCGTTGAGCTCCTACGAGCAGTACTTC
TRBV4-2,large,TRBJ2-7,18,TRBD1,CASSQYQSGTGGIYEQYF,TGTGCCAGCAGCCAATACCAATCCGGGACAGGGGGTATCTACGAGCAGTACTTC
TRBV15,NA,TRBJ1-2,16,NA,CATSPTPGTKNYGYTF,TGTGCCACCAGCCCTACCCCCGGGACAAAGAACTATGGCTACACCTTC